One sample yielded the 20 T cell receptor beta chains listed below, sequenced in a study of CD8 T cells in ankylosing spondylitis. Study results and limitations: There was a TCR beta motif, made of several highly homologous variants, that appeared characteristic of ankylosing spondylitis blood.

No antigens are known for them. TCRdb re-called the 5' RACE reads with MiXCR, one entry per CDR3 protein. The sample consists of roughly 670,000 distinct CDR3 sequences, 19% of them appearing once. The sample consisted of blood, either unsorted or a sorted T cell fraction (not recorded which). The receptor source for this set is a male donor with ankylosing spondylitis.

The chain combines TRBV13 with TRBJ2-1, with 10 bases that match TRBD2. V gave up 5 bases and J gave up 5 bases; unmatched junction bases: 6. The CDR3 covers 15 residues. Germline V CDR1 and CDR2: PRHDT, FYEKMQ (reference sequence). The CDR3 spells CASSASGGGDNEQFF. CDR3 sequence (DNA): TGTGCCAGCAGCGCCAGCGGGGGGGGTGACAATGAGCAGTTCTTC.

This clonotype was seen only a few times. The V and J genes are TRBV5-1 and TRBJ2-1, with 11 nucleotides matching TRBD2. Unmatched junction bases numbered 10, after V lost 4 bases and J lost 7 bases. CDR1 and CDR2 (germline): SGHRS, YFSETQ. The length of the CDR3 is 16 residues. The chain's CDR3 is CASSTASGRIRNEQFF. CDR3 coding DNA: TGCGCCAGCAGCACCGCTAGCGGGAGGATTCGTAATGAGCAGTTCTTC. The full variable domain, with the rest looked up from reference TRBV5-1 and TRBJ2-1, is KAGVTQTPRYLIKTRGQQVTLSCSPISGHRSVSWYQQTPGQGLQFLFEYFSETQRNKGNFPGRFSGRQFSNSRSEMNVSTLELGDSALYLCASSTASGRIRNEQFFGPGTRLTVL.

The rearrangement uses TRBV5-1 and TRBJ2-3; D call uncertain. CDR1 is SGHRS, CDR2 YFSETQ, per germline. CDR3 size: 15 residues. Trimming stripped 0 bases from V and 1 base from J, with 9 bases between. The CDR3 here is CASSLVGFGTDTQYF. The CDR3 coding sequence is TGCGCCAGCAGCTTGGTCGGGTTTGGCACAGATACGCAGTATTTT.

The chain carries TRBV7-8 and TRBJ2-2; D is unresolved. The CDR3 covers 12 residues. Trimming took off 6 bases at V and 4 bases at J, with 6 bases between the two ends. In germline, CDR1 is SGHVS, CDR2 FQNEAQ. DNA of the CDR3: TGTGCCAGCAGACATTTCACCGGGGAGCTGTTTTTT. It yields the protein CASRHFTGELFF. Drawing the rest from reference TRBV7-8 and TRBJ2-2, the complete variable domain is GAGVSQSPRYKVAKRGQDVALRCDPISGHVSLFWYQQALGQGPEFLTYFQNEAQLDKSGLPSDRFFAERPEGSVSTLKIQRTQQEDSAVYLCASRHFTGELFFGEGSRLTVL.

Notes on this clonotype: Its ends do not fully match the called genes, so a read error is possible. The rearrangement uses TRBV12-3 or TRBV12-4 and TRBJ2-7; D is unclear. The CDR3 totals 14 residues. In DNA, the CDR3 is TGTGCCAGCAGCTCCCTTTTATTTTCCTACGAGCAGTATTTC. Translation gives CASSSLLFSYEQYF.

The sample holds a few counts of this clonotype. The V call is TRBV6-1, the J call TRBJ2-2; no clear D gene. The CDR3 sequence is 15 residues long. Germline CDR1 MNHNS, CDR2 SASEGT. The V and J ends lost 2 bases and 3 bases respectively, with 10 bases between them. The CDR3 nucleotides are TGTGCCAGCAGTGAAACGTTCGAGGACACCGGGGAGCTGTTTTTT. Protein product: CASSETFEDTGELFF.

The chain joins TRBV20-1 to TRBJ2-7; D is unresolved. The V end lost 3 bases, the J end lost 3 bases, and 12 bases lay between the germline ends. The germline V gene has CDR1 DFQATT and CDR2 SNEGSKA (reference sequence). The CDR3 is made up of 13 amino acids. The CDR3 bases are TGCAGTGCTAGCGGTCGCTTGGGCTACGAGCAGTACTTC. Residues: CSASGRLGYEQYF.

This clonotype was seen a few times. The chain uses TRBV7-9 and TRBJ2-1; TRBD1 agrees at 9 bases. This CDR3 region has 15 residues. Trimming removed 5 bases from V and 9 bases from J; junction bases left unmatched: 11. Germline values: CDR1 SEHNR, CDR2 FQNEAQ (reference sequence). CDR3 amino acids: CASSPGQGKEGEQFF. DNA for the CDR3: TGTGCCAGCAGCCCGGGACAGGGAAAGGAGGGTGAGCAGTTCTTC.

The gene calls are TRBV6-1 and TRBJ1-4, with 10 bases lining up with TRBD1. V gave up 6 bases and J gave up 4 bases; unmatched junction bases: 17. CDR1 MNHNS and CDR2 SASEGT come from the germline V gene. The CDR3 has 19 residues. CDR3 sequence (DNA): TGTGCCAGCAGCCTCATACCGGGACAGGGGCCCGCCTATAATGAAAAACTGTTTTTT. Translating it yields CASSLIPGQGPAYNEKLFF.

The chain employs TRBV16 and TRBJ2-1; 7 nucleotides agree with TRBD2. The CDR3 is 16 amino acids. With 4 bases clipped from V and 7 bases from J, the junction kept 13 bases outside the gene matches. CDR1 is KGHSY, CDR2 FQNENV, per germline. The CDR3 protein is CASSPVAGPVANEQFF. DNA for the CDR3: TGTGCCAGCAGCCCCGTAGCGGGCCCCGTTGCTAATGAGCAGTTCTTC.

In this sample, this clonotype turned up a few times. The V call is TRBV7-2, the J call TRBJ2-1; 10 bases are a match to TRBD2. This CDR3 is built from 15 residues. Germline loops: CDR1 SGHTA, CDR2 FQGNSA. The V segment lost 3 bases and the J segment 7 bases; nucleotides outside the gene matches: 6. The CDR3 here is CASSFTQLAGNEQFF. The CDR3 DNA reads as TGTGCCAGCAGCTTTACTCAACTAGCGGGGAATGAGCAGTTCTTC.

The chain is built from TRBV20-1 and TRBJ2-5; D remains unclear. Trimming shortened V by 5 bases and J by 4 bases, and 17 bases separated the two germline ends. CDR1 and CDR2 from the germline V gene are DFQATT and SNEGSKA (reference sequence). The CDR3 is 14 amino acids. CDR3 nucleotide sequence: TGCAGTGCTTCGGACCCCCTTTTGAGAGAGACCCAGTACTTC. Residues: CSASDPLLRETQYF.

This chain uses TRBV14 with TRBJ2-5; D is unresolved. Per the germline V gene, CDR1 is SGHDN and CDR2 is FVKESK. This CDR3 is built from 14 residues. V was pared by 0 bases and J by 5 bases, with 10 bases between. DNA of the CDR3: TGTGCCAGCAGCCAAGAGGCCCAGGAGGAGACCCAGTACTTC. Translating gives CASSQEAQEETQYF.

V usage is TRBV20-1 and J usage is TRBJ2-7, with TRBD2 matching over 13 bases. Germline CDR1 is DFQATT and CDR2 is SNEGSKA (reference sequence). The CDR3 contains 18 residues. V shed 2 bases, J shed 6 bases, and the junction held 16 bases outside the gene matches. The CDR3 sequence is CSARIRTSGSMILGEQYF. As DNA, the CDR3 is TGCAGTGCTAGAATACGGACTAGCGGGAGTATGATTCTCGGCGAGCAGTACTTC.

This clonotype was counted only a few times. The chain has TRBV4-1 and TRBJ1-2; tentative D call: TRBD1 (6 bases). The CDR3 sequence is 14 residues long. The germline V gene has CDR1 MGHRA and CDR2 YSYEKL. V was pared by 0 bases and J by 8 bases, with 13 bases between. The CDR3: CASSQDRTVMGYTF. CDR3 sequence (DNA): TGCGCCAGCAGCCAAGATAGGACAGTGATGGGCTACACCTTC.

The chain uses TRBV2 and TRBJ1-4; D is unresolved. The CDR3 has 16 residues. V lost 2 bases to trimming and J lost 0 bases, with 10 bases between them. The V gene's germline CDR1 is SNHLY and CDR2 FYNNEI. The CDR3: CASSEPREATNEKLFF. Written as DNA, the CDR3 is TGTGCCAGCAGTGAACCCCGTGAGGCAACTAATGAAAAACTGTTTTTT.

The rearrangement links TRBV5-1 to TRBJ2-3, with TRBD2 matching 7 bases. This CDR3 comprises 16 residues. Germline-derived CDR1 and CDR2 are SGHRS and YFSETQ. V dropped 2 bases and J dropped 0; count of bases not matched to a gene: 6. CDR3 in amino acids: CASSFRDYPSTDTQYF. CDR3 coding DNA: TGCGCCAGCAGCTTTCGGGACTATCCTAGCACAGATACGCAGTATTTT.

The chain employs TRBV3-1 and TRBJ1-2, with a possible D match to TRBD1 (6 bases). The germline V gene encodes CDR1 LGHDT and CDR2 YNNKEL (reference sequence). Trimming removed 0 bases at V and 0 bases at J, with 14 bases between. CDR3 length equals 17 residues. CDR3 sequence (DNA): TGTGCCAGCAGCCAAGACGCGGGGGGGCGAGCTAACTATGGCTACACCTTC. This codes for CASSQDAGGRANYGYTF.

Notes on this clonotype: Compared with germline, one end of the junction differs, possibly owing to a read error. The V call is TRBV10-3, the J call TRBJ2-5, with D hard to call. The CDR3 totals 13 residues. CDR1 and CDR2 from the germline V gene are ENHRY and SYGVKD. The CDR3 sequence: CAISELDAQTQYF. CDR3 bases: TGTGCCATCAGTGAGTTAGACGCCCAGACTCAGTACTTC.

This chain uses TRBV20-1 with TRBJ1-1; no clear D gene. Germline CDR1 is DFQATT and CDR2 is SNEGSKA (reference sequence). This CDR3 has 16 amino acids. Trimming took off 0 bases at V and 2 bases at J, with 16 bases between the two ends. The DNA for the CDR3 is TGCAGTGCTAGAGATCATGGGCGCCCTGTAAACACTGAAGCTTTCTTT. Residues: CSARDHGRPVNTEAFF.